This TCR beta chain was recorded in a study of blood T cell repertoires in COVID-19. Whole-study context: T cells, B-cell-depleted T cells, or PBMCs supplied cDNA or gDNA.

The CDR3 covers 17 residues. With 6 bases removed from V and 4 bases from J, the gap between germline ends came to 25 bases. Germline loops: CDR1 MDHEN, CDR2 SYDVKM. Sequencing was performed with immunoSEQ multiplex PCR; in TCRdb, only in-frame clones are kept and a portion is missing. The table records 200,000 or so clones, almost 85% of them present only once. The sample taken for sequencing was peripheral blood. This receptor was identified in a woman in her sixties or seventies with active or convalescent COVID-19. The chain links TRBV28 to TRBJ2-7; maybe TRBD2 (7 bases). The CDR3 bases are TGTGCCAGCAGGAACCATCTGGGGGGCGGGAGCTCGTACGAGCAGTACTTC. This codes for CASRNHLGGGSSYEQYF. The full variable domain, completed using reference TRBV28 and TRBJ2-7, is DVKVTQSSRYLVKRTGEKVFLECVQDMDHENMFWYRQDPGLGLRLIYFSYDVKMKEKGDIPEGYSVSREKKERFSLILESASTNQTSMYLCASRNHLGGGSSYEQYFGPGTRLTVT.